This T cell receptor beta chain originates from a study of T cell responses to AZD1222 COVID-19 vaccine. TCRdb's table, derived via immunoSEQ multiplex PCR, lists solely in-frame clones and lacks some. The data show roughly 120,000 clones, 88% seen once. Comment on this clone: The antigen remains undetermined.

General study findings and limits: Spike-specific TCR repertoires showed rising breadth and depth after two AZD1222 doses. Most donors were white British, females outnumbered males, and clonal diversity was possibly underestimated. Nearly half of spike-specific TCRs reportedly go after variant regions that carry no mutations. The CD4 TCRs associated with vaccination extended across spike and predominated at 160-218 and 743-854.

The CDR3 is 14 amino acids. Germline CDR1 SGDLS, CDR2 YYNGEE. V was trimmed by 4 bases and J by 4 bases, leaving 12 bases between them. The chain uses TRBV9 and TRBJ2-1; tentative D call: TRBD2 (7 bases). Sequencing was performed on peripheral blood, taken on day 0 of AZD1222 vaccination. This sequence was found in an adult in good health. CDR3 in amino acids: CASSPGGSYNEQFF. DNA of the CDR3: TGTGCCAGCAGCCCGGGGGGCTCTTACAATGAGCAGTTCTTC.